The rows below give T cell receptor beta chains drawn from one sample of a study of response to subunit inactivated influenza vaccine. TCRdb ran MiXCR on the RT-PCR reads and lists one entry per CDR3 protein. The data show approximately 570,000 distinct CDR3 sequences, approximately 7.6% seen once. The material sequenced was PBMCs from blood, taken approximately 25 months after vaccination. These receptors all stem from a man aged 50 to 75 who received an inactivated influenza vaccine. Both conserved end residues are part of each CDR3. The order of the fields is clone size, J gene, V gene, CDR3 length, D gene, CDR3 protein, CDR3 DNA. The D gene is left open where the match is weak. Clone size is stated in some rows and not others, as once, few, many or a class when expanded.

clone_size: many; j_call: TRBJ2-3; v_call: TRBV6-1; cdr3_length: 16; d_call: TRBD1; cdr3_aa: CASRLLQGVDTDTQYF; cdr3_nt: TGTGCCAGCAGACTCCTTCAGGGGGTTGACACAGATACGCAGTATTTT
clone_size: NA; j_call: TRBJ2-1; v_call: TRBV20-1; cdr3_length: 13; d_call: NA; cdr3_aa: CSARRSSYNEQFF; cdr3_nt: TGCAGTGCTAGACGGAGCTCCTACAATGAGCAGTTCTTC
clone_size: NA; j_call: TRBJ2-3; v_call: TRBV5-1; cdr3_length: 14; d_call: NA; cdr3_aa: CASSSIRGLDTQYF; cdr3_nt: TGCGCCAGCAGCTCTATCCGGGGCCTAGATACGCAGTATTTT
clone_size: few; j_call: TRBJ1-6; v_call: TRBV20-1; cdr3_length: 13; d_call: NA; cdr3_aa: CSASLQGASPLHF; cdr3_nt: TGCAGTGCTAGCCTACAGGGTGCTTCACCCCTCCACTTT
clone_size: few; j_call: TRBJ2-1; v_call: TRBV16; cdr3_length: 16; d_call: TRBD2; cdr3_aa: CASSRILAGADNEQFF; cdr3_nt: TGTGCCAGCAGCCGTATTTTAGCGGGGGCCGACAATGAGCAGTTCTTC
clone_size: few; j_call: TRBJ2-2; v_call: TRBV6-5; cdr3_length: 15; d_call: TRBD2; cdr3_aa: CASSYGGGGTGELFF; cdr3_nt: TGTGCCAGCAGTTACGGGGGGGGTGGCACCGGGGAGCTGTTTTTT
clone_size: few; j_call: TRBJ2-7; v_call: TRBV4-1; cdr3_length: 16; d_call: NA; cdr3_aa: CASSPTSFGSSYEQYF; cdr3_nt: TGCGCCAGCAGCCCAACTTCCTTCGGCAGCTCCTACGAGCAGTACTTC
clone_size: few; j_call: TRBJ2-7; v_call: TRBV12-3/TRBV12-4; cdr3_length: 14; d_call: NA; cdr3_aa: CASSLMAPVGEQYF; cdr3_nt: TGTGCCAGCAGTTTAATGGCCCCCGTGGGCGAGCAGTACTTC
clone_size: few; j_call: TRBJ1-5; v_call: TRBV20-1; cdr3_length: 13; d_call: NA; cdr3_aa: CSASKTANQPQHF; cdr3_nt: TGCAGTGCTAGTAAGACAGCTAACCAGCCCCAGCATTTT
clone_size: NA; j_call: TRBJ2-5; v_call: TRBV20-1; cdr3_length: 12; d_call: NA; cdr3_aa: CSSGYSGETQYF; cdr3_nt: TGCAGTAGCGGGTACTCTGGGGAGACCCAGTACTTC
clone_size: few; j_call: TRBJ2-4; v_call: TRBV28; cdr3_length: 16; d_call: NA; cdr3_aa: CASSLTGQGGKNIQYF; cdr3_nt: TGTGCCAGCAGTTTAACGGGCCAGGGTGGCAAAAACATTCAGTACTTC
clone_size: few; j_call: TRBJ1-5; v_call: TRBV7-2; cdr3_length: 16; d_call: NA; cdr3_aa: CASSLVTGLGGQPQHF; cdr3_nt: TGTGCCAGCAGCTTAGTCACAGGATTAGGCGGTCAGCCCCAGCATTTT
clone_size: many; j_call: TRBJ2-2; v_call: TRBV7-2; cdr3_length: 15; d_call: NA; cdr3_aa: CASSLGWTNTGELFF; cdr3_nt: TGTGCCAGCAGCTTAGGGTGGACGAACACCGGGGAGCTGTTTTTT
clone_size: many; j_call: TRBJ1-1; v_call: TRBV12-3/TRBV12-4; cdr3_length: 12; d_call: NA; cdr3_aa: CASSFLGARAFF; cdr3_nt: TGTGCCAGCAGTTTCCTGGGGGCAAGGGCTTTCTTT
clone_size: NA; j_call: TRBJ2-5; v_call: TRBV15; cdr3_length: 14; d_call: NA; cdr3_aa: CATSREGSQETQYF; cdr3_nt: TGTGCCACCAGCAGAGAGGGGTCTCAAGAGACCCAGTACTTC
clone_size: NA; j_call: TRBJ2-7; v_call: TRBV29-1; cdr3_length: 15; d_call: NA; cdr3_aa: CSVEGGTVRDYEQYF; cdr3_nt: TGCAGCGTTGAAGGGGGGACGGTTAGAGACTACGAGCAGTACTTC
clone_size: few; j_call: TRBJ2-5; v_call: TRBV4-2; cdr3_length: 16; d_call: NA; cdr3_aa: CASSQDSVGKRETQYF; cdr3_nt: TGTGCCAGCAGCCAAGATTCGGTTGGAAAACGAGAGACCCAGTACTTC
clone_size: few; j_call: TRBJ2-1; v_call: TRBV20-1; cdr3_length: 14; d_call: NA; cdr3_aa: CSARWAASYNEQFF; cdr3_nt: TGCAGTGCTAGATGGGCGGCCTCCTACAATGAGCAGTTCTTC
clone_size: many; j_call: TRBJ2-3; v_call: TRBV10-3; cdr3_length: 12; d_call: NA; cdr3_aa: CAIGIPGDTQYF; cdr3_nt: TGTGCCATCGGGATTCCGGGGGATACGCAGTATTTT
clone_size: few; j_call: TRBJ2-7; v_call: TRBV7-9; cdr3_length: 13; d_call: NA; cdr3_aa: CASSSASRHEQYF; cdr3_nt: TGTGCCAGCAGCTCCGCATCTCGGCACGAGCAGTACTTC
clone_size: NA; j_call: TRBJ2-2; v_call: TRBV5-1; cdr3_length: 16; d_call: NA; cdr3_aa: CASSPGTNANTGELFF; cdr3_nt: TGCGCCAGCAGCCCTGGGACAAACGCGAACACCGGGGAGCTGTTTTTT
clone_size: few; j_call: TRBJ2-3; v_call: TRBV29-1; cdr3_length: 11; d_call: NA; cdr3_aa: CSVQTRAGQYF; cdr3_nt: TGCAGCGTCCAGACAAGGGCGGGGCAGTATTTT
clone_size: many; j_call: TRBJ1-3; v_call: TRBV10-2; cdr3_length: 13; d_call: NA; cdr3_aa: CASVGNSGNTIYF; cdr3_nt: TGCGCCAGCGTAGGGAACTCTGGAAACACCATATATTTT
clone_size: many; j_call: TRBJ1-3; v_call: TRBV20-1; cdr3_length: 15; d_call: NA; cdr3_aa: CSARDGSGSGNTIYF; cdr3_nt: TGCAGTGCTAGAGATGGTTCGGGATCTGGAAACACCATATATTTT
clone_size: many; j_call: TRBJ2-3; v_call: TRBV20-1; cdr3_length: 14; d_call: NA; cdr3_aa: CSAKPGGPTDTQYF; cdr3_nt: TGCAGTGCTAAACCCGGGGGGCCCACAGATACGCAGTATTTT
clone_size: few; j_call: TRBJ2-1; v_call: TRBV20-1; cdr3_length: 20; d_call: TRBD2; cdr3_aa: CSARDSLGLAGPSSYNEQFF; cdr3_nt: TGCAGTGCTAGAGATTCCCTTGGGCTAGCGGGCCCGAGCTCCTACAATGAGCAGTTCTTC
clone_size: few; j_call: TRBJ2-4; v_call: TRBV29-1; cdr3_length: 12; d_call: NA; cdr3_aa: CSFLRERDIQYF; cdr3_nt: TGCAGCTTCCTTCGGGAGCGAGACATTCAGTACTTC
clone_size: NA; j_call: TRBJ2-1; v_call: TRBV20-1; cdr3_length: 14; d_call: TRBD2; cdr3_aa: CSARSGSRYNEQFF; cdr3_nt: TGCAGTGCCAGAAGCGGGAGCCGGTACAATGAGCAGTTCTTC
clone_size: many; j_call: TRBJ1-6; v_call: TRBV5-1; cdr3_length: 17; d_call: TRBD1; cdr3_aa: CASSISTGTISNSPLHF; cdr3_nt: TGCGCCAGCAGCATCTCGACAGGGACCATTTCTAATTCACCCCTCCACTTT
clone_size: NA; j_call: TRBJ2-7; v_call: TRBV29-1; cdr3_length: 15; d_call: NA; cdr3_aa: CSVEEMQGAGYEQYF; cdr3_nt: TGCAGCGTTGAAGAGATGCAAGGGGCTGGCTACGAGCAGTACTTC
clone_size: few; j_call: TRBJ1-1; v_call: TRBV4-2; cdr3_length: 15; d_call: NA; cdr3_aa: CASSQDLRVASEVFF; cdr3_nt: TGTGCCAGCAGCCAAGATCTCAGGGTTGCCTCTGAAGTTTTCTTT
clone_size: NA; j_call: TRBJ2-7; v_call: TRBV20-1; cdr3_length: 13; d_call: NA; cdr3_aa: CSVSDSYSYEQYF; cdr3_nt: TGCAGTGTCTCTGACAGTTACTCCTACGAGCAGTACTTC
clone_size: NA; j_call: TRBJ2-7; v_call: TRBV15; cdr3_length: 14; d_call: TRBD1; cdr3_aa: CATSLDRGSNEQYF; cdr3_nt: TGTGCCACCAGCCTGGACAGGGGCTCTAATGAGCAGTACTTC
clone_size: NA; j_call: TRBJ2-6; v_call: TRBV4-3; cdr3_length: 11; d_call: NA; cdr3_aa: CASSRANVLTF; cdr3_nt: TGCGCCAGCAGCCGGGCCAACGTCCTGACTTTC
clone_size: few; j_call: TRBJ1-1; v_call: TRBV20-1; cdr3_length: 16; d_call: NA; cdr3_aa: CSARVIIPGVNTEAFF; cdr3_nt: TGCAGTGCTAGAGTCATCATACCAGGCGTAAACACTGAAGCTTTCTTT